Below are 21 T cell receptor beta chains sequenced from a single sample in a study of neurological immune-mediated disorders. A single record per CDR3 protein comes from TCRdb applying MiXCR to the 5' RACE reads. This sample has tens of thousands of distinct CDR3 sequences, with about 24% found just once. The sample's time point: technical triplicate 2. Sequencing input: PBMCs. The receptors here all came from a man in his sixties with HTLV-1-associated myelopathy (HAM/TSP).

This clonotype is medium-sized within its sample. This chain joins TRBV5-1 and TRBJ1-2; D gene uncertain. CDR1 and CDR2 (germline): SGHRS, YFSETQ. The CDR3 contains 15 residues. Trimming took 0 bases from V and 7 from J, leaving 16 bases between them. CDR3 loop: CASSLDSISVSGYTF. Written as DNA, the CDR3 is TGCGCCAGCAGCTTGGATTCAATTTCGGTGTCTGGCTACACCTTC. Filled out from reference TRBV5-1 and TRBJ1-2, the complete variable domain reads KAGVTQTPRYLIKTRGQQVTLSCSPISGHRSVSWYQQTPGQGLQFLFEYFSETQRNKGNFPGRFSGRQFSNSRSEMNVSTLELGDSALYLCASSLDSISVSGYTFGSGTRLTVV.

This clonotype was counted at least ten times. V usage is TRBV3-1 and J usage is TRBJ2-3; 8 bases line up with TRBD2. The J segment lost 5 bases and the V segment lost 1 base, leaving 2 bases of the junction unmatched. The CDR3 loop spans 14 amino acids. The germline V gene has CDR1 LGHDT and CDR2 YNNKEL (reference sequence). CDR3 amino acids: CASSQAGGGDTQYF. CDR3 bases: TGTGCCAGCAGCCAAGCGGGAGGGGGAGATACGCAGTATTTT.

This clonotype was picked up many times. CDR3 protein: CSASIQGLYNEQFF. The CDR3 region has the DNA TGCAGTGCTAGTATCCAGGGCCTGTACAATGAGCAGTTCTTC. V gene TRBV20-1 combines with J gene TRBJ2-1; D may be TRBD1 (5 bases). V gave up 3 bases and J gave up 4 bases, with 13 bases separating them. The germline V gene encodes CDR1 DFQATT and CDR2 SNEGSKA (reference sequence). The CDR3 consists of 14 residues.

At least ten counts were recorded for this clonotype. This sequence joins TRBV5-1 and TRBJ2-3; 8 nucleotides line up with TRBD1. Germline lookup yields CDR1 SGHRS and CDR2 YFSETQ. Trimming cost V 0 bases and J 4 bases; bases outside gene matches: 7. The CDR3 covers 16 residues. The CDR3 region is CASSLAAQGDPDTQYF. CDR3 nucleotides: TGCGCCAGCAGCTTGGCCGCACAGGGGGACCCAGATACGCAGTATTTT.

In this sample, this clonotype turned up many times. The chain joins TRBV5-1 to TRBJ2-7; D remains ambiguous. The CDR3 has 14 residues. The V gene's germline CDR1 is SGHRS and CDR2 YFSETQ. The V end lost 5 bases, the J end lost 0 bases, and 12 bases lay between the germline ends. CDR3 DNA sequence: TGCGCCAGCAGGGTTCTTCCAGGCTCCTACGAGCAGTACTTC. This encodes CASRVLPGSYEQYF.

The table lists this clonotype with many counts. The rearrangement links TRBV4-1 to TRBJ2-7; tentative D call: TRBD1 (6 bases). CDR3 length: 15 amino acids. Germline V gene lookup returns CDR1 MGHRA and CDR2 YSYEKL. V dropped 3 bases and J dropped 1 base, with 13 bases sitting between them. For the CDR3, the DNA is TGCGCCAGCAGCCATTCCAGGACAGTTTCCTACGAGCAGTACTTC. It yields the protein CASSHSRTVSYEQYF.

This clonotype was counted ten times or more. The gene calls are TRBV29-1 and TRBJ1-1; D possibly corresponds to TRBD1 (5 bases). Trimming shortened V by 4 bases and J by 7 bases, and 16 bases separated the two germline ends. This CDR3 spans 13 amino acids. Germline CDR1 is SQVTM and CDR2 is ANQGSEA. The CDR3 sequence: CSVGLGGAGEAFF. DNA of the CDR3: TGCAGCGTTGGTTTGGGGGGAGCGGGTGAAGCTTTCTTT. The variable domain in full, completed from reference TRBV29-1 and TRBJ1-1, reads SAVISQKPSRDICQRGTSLTIQCQVDSQVTMMFWYRQQPGQSLTLIATANQGSEATYESGFVIDKFPISRPNLTFSTLTVSNMSPEDSSIYLCSVGLGGAGEAFFGQGTRLTVV.

This clonotype was seen at least ten times. The gene calls are TRBV10-3 and TRBJ2-2; 7 bases fit TRBD2. The V gene's germline CDR1 is ENHRY and CDR2 SYGVKD. V lost 0 bases and J lost 5; bases outside the gene matches: 9. This CDR3 is 17 amino acids long. The CDR3 here is CAISESGASGRTGELFF. The CDR3, as DNA: TGTGCCATCAGTGAGTCGGGCGCTAGCGGTCGAACCGGGGAGCTGTTTTTT.

CDR3 in amino acids: CASSPAGSTDTQYF. In DNA form, the CDR3 reads TGCGCCAGCAGCCCGGCAGGGAGCACAGATACGCAGTATTTT. The rearrangement uses TRBV5-1 and TRBJ2-3; possible D gene TRBD1, 5 bases. Germline V gene sequence: CDR1 SGHRS, CDR2 YFSETQ. This CDR3 comprises 14 residues. Trimming took 4 bases from V and 0 from J, leaving 9 bases between them.

The table lists this clonotype with a few counts. An end of the junction differs from the germline gene, which may be a read error. This chain links TRBV11-2 with TRBJ2-2; no reliable D call. This CDR3 contains 14 residues. Germline CDR1 is SGHAT and CDR2 is FQNNGV. The CDR3 protein is CANSPVVNTGELFF. In DNA, the CDR3 is TGTGCCAACAGCCCCGTTGTGAACACCGGGGAGCTGTTTTTT.

This clonotype was seen ten or more times. This sequence joins TRBV5-1 and TRBJ1-4; 9 bases fit TRBD1. The CDR3 length is 14 residues. Germline CDR1 is SGHRS and CDR2 is YFSETQ. V lost 2 bases and J lost 6; bases outside the gene matches: 2. The CDR3 nucleotides are TGCGCCAGCAGCTTCCGACAGGGGGATGAAAAACTGTTTTTT. Its translation: CASSFRQGDEKLFF.

This clonotype was recorded many times. The chain has TRBV6-6 and TRBJ2-4; TRBD1 is a possible D gene (8 bases). V lost 4 bases and J 3 bases, leaving 13 bases between the germline ends. The CDR3 is 15 residues long. The germline V gene encodes CDR1 MNHNY and CDR2 SVGAGI (reference sequence). The DNA for the CDR3 is TGTGCCAGCAGTTTGACAGGGGAGGGCAAAAACATTCAGTACTTC. Protein sequence: CASSLTGEGKNIQYF.

This clonotype was counted at least ten times. V gene TRBV24-1 combines with J gene TRBJ2-1; TRBD2 is a possible D gene (5 bases). This CDR3 has 14 amino acids. In germline, CDR1 is KGHDR, CDR2 SFDVKD. V gave up 3 bases and J gave up 8 bases, with 13 bases separating them. The CDR3 region is CATSDTGSGDEQFF. The CDR3 DNA reads TGTGCCACCAGTGATACGGGGTCTGGGGATGAGCAGTTCTTC.

This clonotype showed up many times. The V gene is TRBV12-3 or TRBV12-4, the J gene TRBJ1-1; D is uncertain. Trimming left V 4 bases short and J 0 bases short, with 15 bases between. The CDR3 totals 16 residues. In DNA, the CDR3 is TGTGCCAGCAGTTATGAGCGAGGAGGGCTGAACACTGAAGCTTTCTTT. Protein product: CASSYERGGLNTEAFF.

The gene calls are TRBV5-1 and TRBJ2-5, with D uncertain. The CDR3 totals 12 residues. V lost 5 bases and J lost 5, with 10 bases in between. The V gene's germline CDR1 is SGHRS and CDR2 YFSETQ. CDR3 loop: CASRGDVETQYF. CDR3 DNA: TGCGCCAGCAGAGGAGACGTTGAGACCCAGTACTTC.

This clonotype turned up a few times. The rearrangement uses TRBV29-1 and TRBJ1-1; D remains ambiguous. The germline V gene encodes CDR1 SQVTM and CDR2 ANQGSEA. V lost 4 bases and J 4 bases, leaving 10 bases between the germline ends. The CDR3 extends over 12 amino acids. CDR3 sequence (DNA): TGCAGCGTTGTCGGGGTCGGCACTGAAGCTTTCTTT. It is translated as CSVVGVGTEAFF.

Ten or more counts support this clonotype. This chain uses TRBV5-1 with TRBJ2-3; D uncertain. The CDR3 extends over 14 amino acids. V was pared by 5 bases and J by 4 bases, with 14 bases between. CDR1 and CDR2 from the germline V gene are SGHRS and YFSETQ. CDR3 loop: CASSSAGWADTQYF. CDR3 coding DNA: TGCGCCAGCAGTTCCGCCGGTTGGGCAGATACGCAGTATTTT.

This clonotype was observed once. V and J are TRBV27 and TRBJ1-1; D gene uncertain. The CDR3 sequence is 16 residues long. CDR1 is MNHEY, CDR2 SMNVEV, per germline (reference sequence). Trimming took off 3 bases at V and 4 bases at J, with 18 bases between the two ends. CDR3 nucleotides: TGTGCCAGCAGTTTGGATCAGGACCAAATGGGCACTGAAGCTTTCTTT. The encoded protein is CASSLDQDQMGTEAFF.

This clonotype was detected ten times or more. This rearrangement joins TRBV20-1 to TRBJ2-1; D ambiguous. V lost 4 bases to trimming and J lost 4 bases, with 11 bases between them. CDR1 and CDR2 from the germline V gene are DFQATT and SNEGSKA (reference sequence). This CDR3 has 13 residues. Written as DNA, the CDR3 is TGCAGTGCTAATCGACCCAATTACAATGAGCAGTTCTTC. It translates to CSANRPNYNEQFF.

This clonotype was counted at least ten times. The chain combines TRBV27 with TRBJ1-4; TRBD1 matches at 7 bases. The CDR3 has 16 amino acids. Germline CDR1 and CDR2: MNHEY and SMNVEV (reference sequence). With V trimmed by 4 bases and J by 5 bases, 10 bases remained unmatched. The CDR3 spells CASSSLTGSRNEKLFF. The CDR3 coding sequence is TGTGCCAGCAGTTCCCTGACAGGGAGTCGGAATGAAAAACTGTTTTTT.

This clonotype was picked up many times. The genes are TRBV7-2 and TRBJ2-7; D is ambiguous. CDR1 SGHTA and CDR2 FQGNSA come from the germline V gene. The V end was cut by 2 bases, the J end by 3 bases, with 5 bases between. CDR3 length: 12 amino acids. Here the CDR3 DNA reads TGTGCCAGCAGCTTACGTTACTACGAGCAGTACTTC. It encodes CASSLRYYEQYF.